This T cell receptor (beta chain) was obtained from a study of blood T cell repertoires in acute mononucleosis. Study information: Blood EBV load averaged around 3.8 log10 acutely and more than 2 log10 when convalescent.

The time point is: convalescence about 6 months (5-8 months) after acute presentation (visit 7). CD8 T cells against EBV epitopes YVL-BR and GLC-BM were tracked during primary infection. Sorting used a BMLF1 280-288 tetramer conjugated to PE. V dropped 4 bases and J dropped 13 bases, with 14 bases sitting between them. Germline assignment: CDR1 MNHEY and CDR2 SVGAGI. CDR3 length: 12 residues. cDNA came from RNA of at least 9,500 tetramer+ CD8 T cells. Measured with immunoSEQ multiplex PCR; TCRdb has only the in-frame clones, and not every one. The profile shows 600 to 800 clones, roughly 32% of them singletons. The study's findings and limits: GLC-BM selection appeared to involve both TCR alpha and beta chains.

This clone is labeled large (0.1 to 1%). The starting material was EBV GLC epitope tetramer+ CD8+ T cells sorted from PBMCs, obtained during convalescence from infectious mononucleosis. Subset denoted: CD8 T cells binding tetramer with EBV BMLF1 280-288 peptide (GLC-BM). The sequence was collected from a young man with infectious mononucleosis caused by EBV. The V call is TRBV6-5, the J call TRBJ2-4; D is tentatively TRBD1 or TRBD2 (5 bases each). The CDR3 loop reads CASSFGTGHQYF. The CDR3 DNA reads as TGTGCCAGCAGTTTCGGGACGGGCCACCAGTACTTC.